The entry that follows covers one T cell receptor (beta chain) sequence. Its target is not known. Naive-designated CD8 cells lacked CD45RO, were positively enriched for CCR7, and omitted terminally differentiated effector memory CD45RA+ cells. This entry comes from a study of shared clonotypes between healthy human individuals. Whole-study findings and limits: Generally, naive subsets (rather than memory subsets) showed larger estimated richness.

The CDR3 has 12 amino acids. Germline-derived CDR1 and CDR2 are ENHRY and SYGVKD. V dropped 6 bases and J dropped 5 bases, with 10 bases sitting between them. Data came from immunoSEQ multiplex PCR; TCRdb stores just in-frame clones and leaves some out. This table holds some 2,000,000 clones, about 95% found once. The specimen sequenced was naive CD8+ T cells sorted from blood. This chain uses TRBV10-3 with TRBJ1-1, with D perhaps matching TRBD1 (6 bases). This sequence originates from a man aged 18-30 years in good health. CDR3 DNA: TGTGCCATCAGGGACCAGGGGACTGAAGCTTTCTTT. It specifies CAIRDQGTEAFF.